The 23 T cell receptor beta chains listed next were all sequenced from one sample in a study of beta chain features in type 1 diabetes. What was sequenced were expressed TCRB transcripts, since all of the isolated RNA had been reverse transcribed. The method was immunoSEQ multiplex PCR; TCRdb's version includes in-frame clones alone and lacks a portion of them. The sample lists hundreds of thousands of clones; around 15% were seen once. The sample was naive CD4+ T cells from blood. These receptors all come from a man aged 18-30 years in good health.

This clone turned up a few times. The chain recombines TRBV12-5 with TRBJ2-6; no firm D call. V was trimmed by 7 bases and J by 1 base, leaving 5 bases between them. The CDR3 covers 13 residues. Germline V lookup: CDR1 LGHNT, CDR2 FRNRAP. The CDR3 protein is CASASSGANVLTF. Written as DNA, the CDR3 is TGTGCTAGTGCCTCATCTGGGGCCAACGTCCTGACTTTC. The full variable domain, its missing parts supplied by reference TRBV12-5 and TRBJ2-6, is DARVTQTPRHKVTEMGQEVTMRCQPILGHNTVFWYRQTMMQGLELLAYFRNRAPLDDSGMPKDRFSAEMPDATLATLKIQPSEPRDSAVYFCASASSGANVLTFGAGSRLTVL.

V usage is TRBV4-3 and J usage is TRBJ2-4, with 9 bases that match TRBD1. Trimming cost V 1 base and J 2 bases; bases outside gene matches: 3. Per the germline V gene, CDR1 is LGHNA and CDR2 is YSLEER. The CDR3 loop spans 16 amino acids. CDR3 DNA sequence: TGCGCCAGCAGCCAAGTGGACAGGGGAACCAAAAACATTCAGTACTTC. It specifies CASSQVDRGTKNIQYF.

This clone was seen a few times. This sequence joins TRBV19 and TRBJ1-4; the match to TRBD1 covers 9 bases. The CDR3 length is 15 residues. The germline gives CDR1 LNHDA, CDR2 SQIVND (reference sequence). With 9 bases clipped from V and 8 bases from J, the junction kept 13 bases outside the gene matches. CDR3 in amino acids: CASRTGAGNWEKLFF. The CDR3 DNA follows: TGTGCCAGCCGGACAGGGGCCGGTAATTGGGAAAAACTGTTTTTT.

This chain links TRBV7-2 with TRBJ2-3; 9 bases line up with TRBD2. The CDR3 is 13 amino acids. V trimming: 3 bases; J trimming: 10 bases; junction bases outside the gene matches: 5. The germline V gene has CDR1 SGHTA and CDR2 FQGNSA. CDR3 in amino acids: CASSLDGGGAQYF. The CDR3 nucleotides are TGTGCCAGCAGCTTGGATGGCGGGGGGGCGCAGTATTTT.

This clone was seen a few times. The chain is built from TRBV18 and TRBJ1-3; possibly TRBD1 for D (6 bases). This CDR3 has 17 amino acids. Trimming removed 3 bases from V and 0 bases from J, with 15 bases in between. Germline V gene lookup returns CDR1 KGHSH and CDR2 LQKENI. The CDR3 protein is CASSPTGTAFSGNTIYF. The CDR3 DNA reads as TGTGCCAGCTCACCCACAGGGACGGCGTTCTCTGGAAACACCATATATTTT.

This sequence joins TRBV9 and TRBJ1-1; D may be TRBD1 (6 bases). The CDR3 consists of 14 residues. Trimming cost V 4 bases and J 9 bases, with 19 bases left between them. The germline V gene has CDR1 SGDLS and CDR2 YYNGEE. The CDR3 DNA reads TGTGCCAGCAGCCCTCACAACAGGGTTGTAAAAGCTTTCTTT. It translates to CASSPHNRVVKAFF.

The rearrangement joins TRBV7-7 to TRBJ2-3; 13 bases agree with TRBD2. The length of the CDR3 is 15 residues. Germline V CDR1 and CDR2: SSHAT, FNYEAQ (reference sequence). V gave up 5 bases and J gave up 3 bases; unmatched junction bases: 2. The CDR3 spells CASSRTSGGTDTQYF. CDR3 bases: TGTGCCAGCAGCCGGACTAGCGGGGGTACAGATACGCAGTATTTT.

V is TRBV27 and J is TRBJ2-5; possibly TRBD1 or TRBD2 for D (6 bases each). The CDR3 consists of 15 residues. Trimming removed 6 bases at V and 5 bases at J, with 19 bases between. Germline-derived CDR1 and CDR2 are MNHEY and SMNVEV (reference sequence). The DNA of the CDR3 is TGTGCCAGCAGCTTCATTACTAGAGGGGGGGAGACCCAGTACTTC. Its protein product is CASSFITRGGETQYF.

J is TRBJ1-5 and V is TRBV29-1; 9 bases match TRBD1. This CDR3 has 13 residues. Per the germline V gene, CDR1 is SQVTM and CDR2 is ANQGSEA. V lost 7 bases, J lost 2 bases, and 3 bases stayed unmatched. CDR3 in amino acids: CSATGGGNQPQHF. CDR3 DNA sequence: TGCAGCGCCACAGGGGGCGGCAATCAGCCCCAGCATTTT.

The chain couples TRBV6-5 to TRBJ2-1; D is unresolved. V lost 4 bases, J lost 3 bases, and 10 bases lay in between. CDR1 MNHEY and CDR2 SVGAGI come from the germline V gene. There are 14 residues in the CDR3. The CDR3, as DNA: TGTGCCAGCAGTTCGCACCCTCTCTACAATGAGCAGTTCTTC. Residues: CASSSHPLYNEQFF.

This clone was seen a handful of times. The chain recombines TRBV4-1 with TRBJ1-2; 7 bases are a match to TRBD1. Germline assignment: CDR1 MGHRA and CDR2 YSYEKL. The V and J ends lost 5 bases and 2 bases, in that order; junction bases with no gene match: 5. There are 14 residues in the CDR3. The CDR3 bases are TGCGCCAGCAGCAGACCGGGACAGAACTATGGCTACACCTTC. Protein product: CASSRPGQNYGYTF.

This clone occurred a few times. The rearrangement links TRBV6-1 to TRBJ2-7; weak D call: TRBD1 (6 bases). CDR1 MNHNS and CDR2 SASEGT come from the germline V gene. This CDR3 spans 16 amino acids. Trimming removed 2 bases from V and 2 bases from J, with 16 bases in between. In nucleotides, the CDR3 is TGTGCCAGCAGTGAATTCCCGGGACAACTCCCCTACGAGCAGTACTTC. Its protein product is CASSEFPGQLPYEQYF.

The chain couples TRBV5-8 to TRBJ1-3, with TRBD1 as a possible D gene (6 bases). The CDR3 runs to 16 residues. Germline lookup yields CDR1 SGHTS and CDR2 YDEGEE. Trimming pared 0 bases from V and 4 bases from J, leaving 14 bases between. The CDR3 reads CASSLVADSLGNTIYF. Here the CDR3 DNA reads TGTGCCAGCAGCTTGGTTGCGGACAGTTTGGGAAACACCATATATTTT.

This clone has only a few counts. The chain joins TRBV5-1 to TRBJ2-4, with TRBD1 matching 8 bases. The trim removed 3 bases at V and 2 bases at J, leaving 7 bases unmatched. CDR1 is SGHRS and CDR2 is YFSETQ in the germline V gene. This CDR3 has 16 residues. CDR3 sequence: CASSSSGGATKNIQYF. CDR3 nucleotides: TGCGCCAGCAGCTCATCAGGGGGCGCGACCAAAAACATTCAGTACTTC. The whole variable domain, remainder taken from reference TRBV5-1 and TRBJ2-4, is KAGVTQTPRYLIKTRGQQVTLSCSPISGHRSVSWYQQTPGQGLQFLFEYFSETQRNKGNFPGRFSGRQFSNSRSEMNVSTLELGDSALYLCASSSSGGATKNIQYFGAGTRLSVL.

This chain connects TRBV5-1 to TRBJ1-2; TRBD1 matches at 7 bases. In germline, CDR1 is SGHRS, CDR2 YFSETQ. The length of the CDR3 is 14 residues. With 4 bases clipped from V and 7 bases from J, the junction kept 10 bases outside the gene matches. As DNA, the CDR3 is TGCGCCAGCAGCCATGACAGGGATCTTGGTGGCTACACCTTC. This translates into CASSHDRDLGGYTF.

This clone was observed a handful of times. This sequence joins TRBV7-3 and TRBJ2-3, with D unclear. V shed 5 bases and J shed 2 bases, with 5 bases lying between them. Germline loops: CDR1 SGHTA, CDR2 FQGTGA. The CDR3 covers 12 residues. CDR3 bases: TGTGCCAGCAGCCCCCCCACAGATACGCAGTATTTT. Its translation is CASSPPTDTQYF.

The table lists this clone with a few counts. The chain recombines TRBV27 with TRBJ1-5; TRBD1 agrees at 7 bases. The CDR3 is 14 residues long. Germline-derived CDR1 and CDR2 are MNHEY and SMNVEV (reference sequence). The trim removed 4 bases at V and 4 bases at J, leaving 4 bases unmatched. DNA of the CDR3: TGTGCCAGCAGTTGGACAGGCCCGAATCAGCCCCAGCATTTT. Amino acid sequence: CASSWTGPNQPQHF.

This clone was detected many times. This chain joins TRBV7-2 and TRBJ1-4, with TRBD1 matching 8 bases. V was pared by 4 bases and J by 6 bases, with 7 bases of the junction left unmatched. Germline CDR1 and CDR2: SGHTA and FQGNSA. The CDR3 is 15 residues long. The CDR3 DNA follows: TGTGCCAGCAGCTACGCCGGGACAGGTTATGAAAAACTGTTTTTT. It translates to CASSYAGTGYEKLFF.

This clone was picked up many times. This chain joins TRBV7-8 and TRBJ2-5; no definite D call. The CDR3 consists of 10 residues. The germline CDR1 and CDR2 sequences are SGHVS and FQNEAQ. The V end was cut by 1 base, the J end by 7 bases, with 1 base between. CDR3 region: CASSLGTQYF. The CDR3, as DNA: TGTGCCAGCAGCTTAGGGACCCAGTACTTC.

This chain joins TRBV5-1 and TRBJ1-1; maybe TRBD1 (6 bases). The germline V and J ends were trimmed by 5 bases and 4 bases, with 12 bases remaining between them. In germline, CDR1 is SGHRS, CDR2 YFSETQ. CDR3 size: 13 residues. The CDR3 spells CASSIQGPTEAFF. In nucleotides, the CDR3 is TGCGCCAGCAGTATTCAGGGGCCCACTGAAGCTTTCTTT.

A remark on this clone: A read error may account for a junction end that differs from germline. The chain uses TRBV9 and TRBJ1-3, with a possible D match to TRBD1 (5 bases). CDR1 is SGDLS and CDR2 is YYNGEE in the germline V gene. The CDR3 extends over 14 amino acids. The CDR3 here is CAGSVARAGNTIYF. The CDR3 DNA follows: TGTGCCGGCAGCGTAGCCAGGGCTGGAAACACCATATATTTT.

This clone was counted a few times. This chain connects TRBV29-1 to TRBJ1-4; weak D call: TRBD1 (5 bases). The CDR3 consists of 13 residues. The germline gives CDR1 SQVTM, CDR2 ANQGSEA. V gave up 2 bases and J gave up 4 bases, with 8 bases separating them. The CDR3 region has the DNA TGCAGCGTTGAATGGGGGGTTAATGAAAAACTGTTTTTT. Translated: CSVEWGVNEKLFF.

Only a few counts were recorded for this clone. The rearrangement uses TRBV5-4 and TRBJ1-1; D might be TRBD1 (5 bases). Germline CDR1 SGHNT, CDR2 YYREEE (reference sequence). This CDR3 has 12 residues. Trimming stripped 3 bases from V and 11 bases from J, with 14 bases between. The CDR3, as DNA: TGTGCCAGCAGCTCCGGCGGGACGAGGGCTTTCTTT. Its translation: CASSSGGTRAFF.